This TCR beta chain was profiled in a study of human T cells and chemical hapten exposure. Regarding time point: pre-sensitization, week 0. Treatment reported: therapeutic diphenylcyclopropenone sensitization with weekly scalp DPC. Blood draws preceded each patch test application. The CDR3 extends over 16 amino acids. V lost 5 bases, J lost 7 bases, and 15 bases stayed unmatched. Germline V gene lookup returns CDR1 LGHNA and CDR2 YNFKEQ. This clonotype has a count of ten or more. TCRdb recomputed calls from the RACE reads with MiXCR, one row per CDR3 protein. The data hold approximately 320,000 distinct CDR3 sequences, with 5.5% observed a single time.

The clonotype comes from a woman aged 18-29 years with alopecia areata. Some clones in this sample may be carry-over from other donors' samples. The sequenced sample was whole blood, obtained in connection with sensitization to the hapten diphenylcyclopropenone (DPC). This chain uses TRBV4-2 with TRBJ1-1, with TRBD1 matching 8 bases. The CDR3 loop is CASSARVDRGGGEAFF. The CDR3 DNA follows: TGTGCCAGCAGCGCAAGAGTCGACAGGGGAGGAGGTGAAGCTTTCTTT.